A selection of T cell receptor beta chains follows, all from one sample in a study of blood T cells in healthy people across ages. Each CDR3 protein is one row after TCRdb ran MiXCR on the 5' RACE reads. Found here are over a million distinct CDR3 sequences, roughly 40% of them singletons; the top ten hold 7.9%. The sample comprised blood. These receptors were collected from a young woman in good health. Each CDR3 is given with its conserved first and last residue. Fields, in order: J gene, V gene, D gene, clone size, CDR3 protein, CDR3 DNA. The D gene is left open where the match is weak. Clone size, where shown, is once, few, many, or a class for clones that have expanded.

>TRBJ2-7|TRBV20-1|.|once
CSARARAYEQYF
TGCAGTGCTAGGGCGAGAGCCTACGAGCAGTACTTC
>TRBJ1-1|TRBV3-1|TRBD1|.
CASSPTRTGESTEAFF
TGTGCCAGCAGCCCGACCCGGACAGGGGAGAGCACTGAAGCTTTCTTT
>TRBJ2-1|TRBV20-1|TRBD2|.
CSARTLGTSGNNEQFF
TGCAGTGCTAGAACCCTTGGGACTAGCGGTAACAATGAGCAGTTCTTC
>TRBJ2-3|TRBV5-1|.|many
CASSLARDTQYF
TGCGCCAGCAGCTTGGCCAGAGATACGCAGTATTTT
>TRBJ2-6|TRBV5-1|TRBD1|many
CASSDPTGTGANVLTF
TGCGCCAGCAGCGATCCGACAGGGACTGGGGCCAACGTCCTGACTTTC
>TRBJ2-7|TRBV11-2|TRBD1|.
CASSLGLTGPYEQYF
TGTGCCAGCAGCTTAGGGTTGACAGGGCCCTACGAGCAGTACTTC
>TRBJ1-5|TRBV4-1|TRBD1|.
CASSQGGQGRQPQHF
TGCGCCAGCAGCCAAGGCGGACAGGGGCGGCAGCCCCAGCATTTT
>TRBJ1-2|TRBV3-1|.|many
CASSQDGVTNYGYTF
TGTGCCAGCAGCCAAGATGGGGTTACTAACTATGGCTACACCTTC
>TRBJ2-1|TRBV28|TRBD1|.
CASSLGQGARFF
TGTGCCAGCAGTTTGGGGCAGGGGGCTCGGTTCTTC
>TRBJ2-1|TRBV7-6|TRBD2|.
CASSRGLAGGPSKYNEQFF
TGTGCCAGCAGCCGCGGACTAGCGGGAGGACCTTCCAAATACAATGAGCAGTTCTTC
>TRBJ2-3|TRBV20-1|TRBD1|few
CSARSGQGADTQYF
TGCAGTGCTAGGAGCGGTCAGGGGGCAGATACGCAGTATTTT
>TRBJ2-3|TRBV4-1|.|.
CASGGALPDTQYF
TGCGCCAGCGGGGGGGCCCTGCCAGATACGCAGTATTTT
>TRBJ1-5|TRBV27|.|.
CASSLSEHSNQPQHF
TGTGCCAGCAGTTTATCGGAACATAGCAATCAGCCCCAGCATTTT
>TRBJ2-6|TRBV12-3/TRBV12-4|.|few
CASGETGANVLTF
TGTGCCAGCGGGGAGACTGGGGCCAACGTCCTGACTTTC
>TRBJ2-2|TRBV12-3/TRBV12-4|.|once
CASSSPRGTNTGELFF
TGTGCCAGCAGCAGCCCCAGGGGCACGAACACCGGGGAGCTGTTTTTT
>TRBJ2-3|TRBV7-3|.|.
CASSLTDDTQYF
TGTGCCAGCAGCTTAACAGACGATACGCAGTATTTT
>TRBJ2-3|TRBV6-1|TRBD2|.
CASSGGLAGATDTQYF
TGTGCCAGCAGTGGGGGACTAGCGGGGGCAACAGATACGCAGTATTTT
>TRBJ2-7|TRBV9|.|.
CASSPDSTSSYEQYF
TGTGCCAGCAGCCCGGACTCGACCAGCTCCTACGAGCAGTACTTC
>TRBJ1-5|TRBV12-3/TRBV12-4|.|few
CASSLRTGNQPQHF
TGTGCCAGCAGTCTCAGGACGGGTAATCAGCCCCAGCATTTT
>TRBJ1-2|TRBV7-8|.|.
CASSLDTGRSHNYGYTF
TGTGCCAGCAGTCTCGATACGGGGAGGAGTCATAACTATGGCTACACCTTC
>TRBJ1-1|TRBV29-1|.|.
CGVVRGNTEAFF
TGCGGCGTTGTGCGGGGGAACACTGAAGCTTTCTTT
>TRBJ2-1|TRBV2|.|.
CASSEGLTSPGDSEQFF
TGTGCCAGCAGTGAAGGGCTTACTAGCCCGGGGGACAGTGAGCAGTTCTTC